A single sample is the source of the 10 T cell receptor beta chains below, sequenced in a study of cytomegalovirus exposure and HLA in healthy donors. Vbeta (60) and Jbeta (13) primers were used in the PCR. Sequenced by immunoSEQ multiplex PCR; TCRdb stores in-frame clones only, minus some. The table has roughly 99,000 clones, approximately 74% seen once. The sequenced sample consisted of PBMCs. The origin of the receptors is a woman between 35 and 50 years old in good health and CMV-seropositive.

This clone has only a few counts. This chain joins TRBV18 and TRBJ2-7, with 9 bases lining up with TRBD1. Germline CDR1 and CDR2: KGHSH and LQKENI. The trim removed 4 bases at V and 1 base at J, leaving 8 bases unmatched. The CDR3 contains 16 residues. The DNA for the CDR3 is TGTGCCAGCTCACAGGGCCGGGACAGGGCTTCCTACGAGCAGTACTTC. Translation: CASSQGRDRASYEQYF.

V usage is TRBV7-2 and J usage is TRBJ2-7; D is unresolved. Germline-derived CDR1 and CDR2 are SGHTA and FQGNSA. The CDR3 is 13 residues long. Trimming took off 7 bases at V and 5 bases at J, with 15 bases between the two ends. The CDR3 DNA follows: TGTGCCAGCAACTTCGGTTCGGCGGACGAGCAGTACTTC. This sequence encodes CASNFGSADEQYF. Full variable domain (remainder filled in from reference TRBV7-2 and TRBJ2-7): GAGVSQSPSNKVTEKGKDVELRCDPISGHTALYWYRQSLGQGLEFLIYFQGNSAPDKSGLPSDRFSAERTGGSVSTLTIQRTQQEDSAVYLCASNFGSADEQYFGPGTRLTVT.

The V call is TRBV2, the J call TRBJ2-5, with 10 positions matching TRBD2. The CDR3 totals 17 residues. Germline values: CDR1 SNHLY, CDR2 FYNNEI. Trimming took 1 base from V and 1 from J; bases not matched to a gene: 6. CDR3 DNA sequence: TGTGCCAGCAGTGAAGGGGTAGCGGGGGGTTTCCAAGAGACCCAGTACTTC. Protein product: CASSEGVAGGFQETQYF.

The CDR3 nucleotides are TGTGCCAGCAGCGCCCACGATGACTCTGCCGAGCAGTACTTC. Translated, it gives CASSAHDDSAEQYF. The chain joins TRBV9 to TRBJ2-7; D unresolved. The CDR3 runs 14 residues. Between the trimmed V and J ends, which lost 3 bases and 6 bases, there was a span of 16 bases. Germline CDR1 and CDR2: SGDLS and YYNGEE. Full variable domain (remainder filled in from reference TRBV9 and TRBJ2-7): DSGVTQTPKHLITATGQRVTLRCSPRSGDLSVYWYQQSLDQGLQFLIQYYNGEERAKGNILERFSAQQFPDLHSELNLSSLELGDSALYFCASSAHDDSAEQYFGPGTRLTVT.

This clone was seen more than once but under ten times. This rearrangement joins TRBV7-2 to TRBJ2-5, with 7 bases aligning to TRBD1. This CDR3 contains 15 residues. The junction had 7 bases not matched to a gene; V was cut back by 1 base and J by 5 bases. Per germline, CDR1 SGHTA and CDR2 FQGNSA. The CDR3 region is CASSLEPGGYETQYF. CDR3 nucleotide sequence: TGTGCCAGCAGCTTAGAGCCAGGGGGTTACGAGACCCAGTACTTC.

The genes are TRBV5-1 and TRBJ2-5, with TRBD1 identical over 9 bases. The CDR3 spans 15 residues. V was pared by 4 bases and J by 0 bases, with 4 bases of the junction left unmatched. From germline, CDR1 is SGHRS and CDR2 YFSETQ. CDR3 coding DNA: TGCGCCAGCAGCCCGGGACAGGGACACCAAGAGACCCAGTACTTC. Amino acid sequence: CASSPGQGHQETQYF.

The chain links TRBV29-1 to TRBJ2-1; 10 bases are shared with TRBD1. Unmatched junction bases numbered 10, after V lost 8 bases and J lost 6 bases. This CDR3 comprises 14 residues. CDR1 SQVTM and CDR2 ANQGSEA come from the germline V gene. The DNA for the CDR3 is TGCAGCCTCCGCCGGGACAGGGGATTCAATGAGCAGTTCTTC. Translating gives CSLRRDRGFNEQFF.

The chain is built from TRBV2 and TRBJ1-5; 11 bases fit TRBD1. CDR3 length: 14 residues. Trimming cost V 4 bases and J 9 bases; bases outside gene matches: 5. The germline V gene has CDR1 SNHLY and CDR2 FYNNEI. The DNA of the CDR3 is TGTGCCAGCAGTGCCGGACAGGGGGCGAGGCCCCAGCATTTT. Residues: CASSAGQGARPQHF.

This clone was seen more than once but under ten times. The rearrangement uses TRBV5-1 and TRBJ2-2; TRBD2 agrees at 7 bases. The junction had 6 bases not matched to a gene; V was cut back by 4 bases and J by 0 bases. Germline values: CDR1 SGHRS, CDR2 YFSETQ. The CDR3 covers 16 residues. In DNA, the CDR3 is TGCGCCAGCAGCCCTCCGGGACTATCGAACACCGGGGAGCTGTTTTTT. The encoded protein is CASSPPGLSNTGELFF.

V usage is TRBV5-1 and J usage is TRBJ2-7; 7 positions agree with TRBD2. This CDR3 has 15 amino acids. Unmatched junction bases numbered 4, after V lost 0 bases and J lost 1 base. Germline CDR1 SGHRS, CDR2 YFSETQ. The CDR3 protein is CASSLASGASYEQYF. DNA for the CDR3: TGCGCCAGCAGCTTGGCTAGCGGAGCTTCCTACGAGCAGTACTTC. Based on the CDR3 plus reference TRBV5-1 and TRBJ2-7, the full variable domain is KAGVTQTPRYLIKTRGQQVTLSCSPISGHRSVSWYQQTPGQGLQFLFEYFSETQRNKGNFPGRFSGRQFSNSRSEMNVSTLELGDSALYLCASSLASGASYEQYFGPGTRLTVT.